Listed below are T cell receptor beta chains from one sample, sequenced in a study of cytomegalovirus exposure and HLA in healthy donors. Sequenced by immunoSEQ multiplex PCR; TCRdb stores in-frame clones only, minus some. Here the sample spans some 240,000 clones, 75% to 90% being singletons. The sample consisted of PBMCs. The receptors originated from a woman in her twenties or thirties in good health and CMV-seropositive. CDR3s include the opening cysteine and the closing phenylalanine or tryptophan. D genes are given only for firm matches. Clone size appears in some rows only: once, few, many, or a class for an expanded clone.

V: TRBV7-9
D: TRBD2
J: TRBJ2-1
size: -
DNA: TGTGCCACCGGGGCTAGCGGGAGTAATGAGCAGTTCTTC
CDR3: CATGASGSNEQFF

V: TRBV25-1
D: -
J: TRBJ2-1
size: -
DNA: TGTGCCAGCAGTGCTCAGATAGCCGCCTTAAATGAGCAGTTCTTC
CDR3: CASSAQIAALNEQFF

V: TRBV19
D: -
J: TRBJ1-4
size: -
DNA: TGTGCCAGTAGTATCCCGGCCAGGGATAATGAAAAACTGTTTTTT
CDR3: CASSIPARDNEKLFF

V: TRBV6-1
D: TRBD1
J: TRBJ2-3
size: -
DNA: TGTGCCAGCAGTATAAAGGGGGCAATTGATACGCAGTATTTT
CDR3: CASSIKGAIDTQYF

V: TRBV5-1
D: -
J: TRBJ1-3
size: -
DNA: TGCGCCAGCAGCCTACGGGCCGGGGAGCTTATGGTCTCGTCTGGAAACACCATATATTTT
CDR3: CASSLRAGELMVSSGNTIYF

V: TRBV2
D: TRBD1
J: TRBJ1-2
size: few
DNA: TGTGCCAGCAAGGCGGGACAGAGCTATGGCTACACCTTC
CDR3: CASKAGQSYGYTF

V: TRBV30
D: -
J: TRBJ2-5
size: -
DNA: TGTGCCTGGAGTGGGCAACAGGGCGATGCCCAGTACTTC
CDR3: CAWSGQQGDAQYF

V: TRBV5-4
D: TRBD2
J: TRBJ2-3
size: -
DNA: TGTGCCAGCAGCCCCGGGACTAGGACAGATACGCAGTATTTT
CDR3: CASSPGTRTDTQYF

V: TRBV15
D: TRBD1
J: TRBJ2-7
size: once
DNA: TGTGCCACCAGCAGAGCCGGGAACAGGGGACGACTTTTC
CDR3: CATSRAGNRGRLF

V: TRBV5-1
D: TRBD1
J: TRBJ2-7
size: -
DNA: TGCGCCAGCAGCAAAGGACAGGGTGGCGACGAGCAGTACTTC
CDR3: CASSKGQGGDEQYF

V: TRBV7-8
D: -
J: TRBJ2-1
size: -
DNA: TGTGCCAGCAGCTTATTAGCGCCCTACAATGAGCAGTTCTTC
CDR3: CASSLLAPYNEQFF

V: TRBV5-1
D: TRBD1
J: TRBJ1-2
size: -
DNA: TGCGCCAGCAGCCGCGGGGGACAGGGACCATTTAACTATGGCTACACCTTC
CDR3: CASSRGGQGPFNYGYTF

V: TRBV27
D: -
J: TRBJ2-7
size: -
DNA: TGTGCCAGCAGTTCTCTGGCGGGATACGAGCAGTACTTC
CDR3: CASSSLAGYEQYF

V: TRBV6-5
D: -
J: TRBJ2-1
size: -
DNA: TGTGCCAGCAGTTACTCGACGCGGGTGGGGGGTGAGCAGTTCTTC
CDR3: CASSYSTRVGGEQFF

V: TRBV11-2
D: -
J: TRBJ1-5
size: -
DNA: TGTGCCAGCAGCCTTAGAGGTAATAGCAATCAGCCCCAGCATTTT
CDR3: CASSLRGNSNQPQHF